A selection of T cell receptor beta chains follows, all from one sample in a study of T cells in Graves' hyperthyroidism and ophthalmopathy. TCRdb redid the calling of the multiplex PCR reads with MiXCR, one entry per CDR3 protein. The profile shows around 450,000 distinct CDR3 sequences, 12% to 15% of them singletons. The sequencing input was blood. The receptors shown here come from a woman aged 18-29 years with Graves' hyperthyroidism. Each CDR3 is given with its conserved first and last residue. The D gene is left open where the match is weak. The size entry is marked missing in some rows and otherwise reads once, few, many or a size class.

D	V	size	J	CDR3	DNA
TRBD2	TRBV20-1	NA	TRBJ2-3	CSARGGLAGEGDTQYF	TGCAGTGCTAGAGGGGGGCTAGCGGGAGAGGGAGATACGCAGTATTTT
NA	TRBV5-1	many	TRBJ2-1	CASSSGGTLYNEQFF	TGCGCCAGCAGCTCAGGAGGGACCTTATACAATGAGCAGTTCTTC
NA	TRBV13	many	TRBJ2-1	CASSPRQEYYNEQFF	TGTGCCAGCAGCCCCCGACAGGAGTACTACAATGAGCAGTTCTTC
TRBD1	TRBV15	few	TRBJ1-3	CATSRGQGVGNTIYF	TGTGCCACCAGCAGGGGACAGGGGGTTGGAAACACCATATATTTT
TRBD2	TRBV24-1	NA	TRBJ2-1	CATSDPGLAGNEQFF	TGTGCCACCAGTGATCCCGGACTAGCGGGAAATGAGCAGTTCTTC
NA	TRBV20-1	few	TRBJ1-6	CSARSGSDNSPLHF	TGCAGTGCTAGATCGGGGTCGGATAATTCACCCCTCCACTTT
NA	TRBV5-1	few	TRBJ2-7	CASSRGLGQAFHEQYF	TGCGCCAGCAGCCGTGGTTTGGGGCAGGCTTTCCACGAGCAGTACTTC
NA	TRBV6-5	NA	TRBJ2-1	CASSYSPDTNEQFF	TGTGCCAGCAGTTACAGTCCAGATACAAATGAGCAGTTCTTC
TRBD1	TRBV10-3	NA	TRBJ1-1	CAISGAGTGVQGGLNTEAFF	TGTGCCATCAGTGGTGCCGGGACAGGAGTCCAAGGAGGACTAAACACTGAAGCTTTCTTT
TRBD1	TRBV6-1	NA	TRBJ1-3	CASTESPGGLGNTIYF	TGTGCCAGCACCGAATCCCCAGGGGGCCTCGGAAACACCATATATTTT
NA	TRBV20-1	many	TRBJ1-6	CSAGQYNSPLHF	TGCAGTGCTGGACAGTATAATTCACCCCTCCACTTT
TRBD2	TRBV10-3	NA	TRBJ2-1	CAISESSGRAWNEQFF	TGTGCCATCAGTGAGTCTAGCGGGAGGGCGTGGAATGAGCAGTTCTTC
NA	TRBV28	many	TRBJ2-1	CASRKEGRLIKDEQFF	TGTGCCAGCAGAAAAGAGGGGCGGTTAATTAAGGATGAGCAGTTCTTC
NA	TRBV5-1	few	TRBJ2-5	CASSLGAQETQYF	TGCGCCAGCAGCTTGGGGGCCCAAGAGACCCAGTACTTC